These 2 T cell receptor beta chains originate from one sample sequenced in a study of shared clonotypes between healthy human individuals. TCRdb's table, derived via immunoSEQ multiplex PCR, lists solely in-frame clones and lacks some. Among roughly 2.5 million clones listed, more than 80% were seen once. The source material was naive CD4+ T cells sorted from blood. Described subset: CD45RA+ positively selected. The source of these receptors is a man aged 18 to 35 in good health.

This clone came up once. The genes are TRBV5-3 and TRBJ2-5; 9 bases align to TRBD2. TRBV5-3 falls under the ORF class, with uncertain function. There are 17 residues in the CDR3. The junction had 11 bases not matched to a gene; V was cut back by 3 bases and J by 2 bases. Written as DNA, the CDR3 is TGTGCCAGAAGCTGCCTTTTGACTAGCGGTACTCAAGAGACCCAGTACTTC. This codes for CARSCLLTSGTQETQYF.

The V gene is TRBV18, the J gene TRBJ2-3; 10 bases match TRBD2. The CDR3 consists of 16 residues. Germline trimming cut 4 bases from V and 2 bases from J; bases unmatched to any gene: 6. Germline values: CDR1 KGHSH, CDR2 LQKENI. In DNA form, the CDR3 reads TGTGCCAGCTCACGCCTAGCGGGAGCCAACACAGATACGCAGTATTTT. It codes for CASSRLAGANTDTQYF.